Sequencing of this TCR beta chain was carried out in a study of cytomegalovirus exposure and HLA in healthy donors. This CDR3 comprises 14 residues. V shed 3 bases, J shed 5 bases, and the junction held 3 bases outside the gene matches. Germline values: CDR1 MNHEY, CDR2 SMNVEV (reference sequence). Clones were read by immunoSEQ multiplex PCR, and TCRdb kept only the in-frame ones, dropping some. This table holds about 50,000 clones, 88% found once. This sequence joins TRBV27 and TRBJ2-1, with TRBD2 identical over 8 bases. Material for sequencing was PBMCs. This receptor was obtained from a young woman in good health and CMV-seronegative. Here the CDR3 reads CASSLERGNNEQFF. The DNA for the CDR3 is TGTGCCAGCAGTTTGGAGCGGGGGAACAATGAGCAGTTCTTC.